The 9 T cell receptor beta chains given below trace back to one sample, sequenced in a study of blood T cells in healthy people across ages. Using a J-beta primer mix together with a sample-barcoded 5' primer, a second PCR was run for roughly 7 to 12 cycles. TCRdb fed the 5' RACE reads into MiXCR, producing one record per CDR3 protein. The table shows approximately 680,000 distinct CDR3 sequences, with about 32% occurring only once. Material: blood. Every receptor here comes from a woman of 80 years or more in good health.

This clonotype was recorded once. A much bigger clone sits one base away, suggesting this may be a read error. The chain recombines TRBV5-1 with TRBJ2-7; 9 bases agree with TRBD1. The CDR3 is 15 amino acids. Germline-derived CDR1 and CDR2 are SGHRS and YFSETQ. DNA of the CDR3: TGCGCCAGAAGCTTGGGGGACAGGGACTACAATGAGCAGTACTTC. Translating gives CARSLGDRDYNEQYF. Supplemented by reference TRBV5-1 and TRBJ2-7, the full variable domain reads KAGVTQTPRYLIKTRGQQVTLSCSPISGHRSVSWYQQTPGQGLQFLFEYFSETQRNKGNFPGRFSGRQFSNSRSEMNVSTLELGDSALYLCARSLGDRDYNEQYFGPGTRLTVT.

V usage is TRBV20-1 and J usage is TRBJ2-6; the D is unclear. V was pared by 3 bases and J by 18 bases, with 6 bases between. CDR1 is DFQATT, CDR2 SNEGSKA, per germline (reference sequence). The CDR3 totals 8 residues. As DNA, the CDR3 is TGCAGTGCTAGCCCGGGGACTTTC. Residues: CSASPGTF.

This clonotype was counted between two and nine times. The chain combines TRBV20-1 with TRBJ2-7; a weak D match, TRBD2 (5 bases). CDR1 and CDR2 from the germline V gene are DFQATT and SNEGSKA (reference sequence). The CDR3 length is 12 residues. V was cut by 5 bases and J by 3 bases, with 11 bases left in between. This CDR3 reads CSASVGDYEQYF. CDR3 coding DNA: TGCAGTGCTTCGGTGGGAGACTACGAGCAGTACTTC.

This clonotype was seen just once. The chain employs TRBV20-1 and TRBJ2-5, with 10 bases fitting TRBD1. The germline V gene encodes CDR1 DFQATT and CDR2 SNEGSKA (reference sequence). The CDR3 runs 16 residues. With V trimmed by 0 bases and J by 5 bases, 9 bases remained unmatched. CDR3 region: CSARDPTGGYVETQYF. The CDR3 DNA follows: TGCAGTGCTAGAGATCCGACAGGGGGCTACGTGGAGACCCAGTACTTC.

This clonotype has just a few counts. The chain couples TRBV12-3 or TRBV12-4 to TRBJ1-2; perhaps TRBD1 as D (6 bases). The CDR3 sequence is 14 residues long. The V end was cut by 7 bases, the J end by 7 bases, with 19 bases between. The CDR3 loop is CASTPRRGGSGYTF. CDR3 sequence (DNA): TGTGCCAGCACCCCACGGCGCGGGGGCTCTGGCTACACCTTC.

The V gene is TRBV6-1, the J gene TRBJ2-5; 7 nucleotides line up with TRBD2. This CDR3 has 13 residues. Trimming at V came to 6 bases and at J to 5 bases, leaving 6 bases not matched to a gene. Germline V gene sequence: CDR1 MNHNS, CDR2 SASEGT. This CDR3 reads CASRDAGVETQYF. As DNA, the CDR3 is TGTGCCAGCAGGGACGCGGGGGTGGAGACCCAGTACTTC.

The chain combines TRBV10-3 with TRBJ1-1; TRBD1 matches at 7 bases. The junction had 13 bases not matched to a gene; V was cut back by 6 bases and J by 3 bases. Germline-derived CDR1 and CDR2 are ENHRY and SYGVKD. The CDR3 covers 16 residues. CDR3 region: CAISRTGPHGDTEAFF. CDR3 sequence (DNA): TGTGCCATCAGCAGGACAGGCCCTCACGGGGACACTGAAGCTTTCTTT.

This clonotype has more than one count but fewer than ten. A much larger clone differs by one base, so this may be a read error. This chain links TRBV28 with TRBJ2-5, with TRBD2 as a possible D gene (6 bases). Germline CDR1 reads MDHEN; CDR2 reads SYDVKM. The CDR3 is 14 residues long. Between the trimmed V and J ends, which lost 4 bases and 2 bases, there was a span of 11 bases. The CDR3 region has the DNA TGTGCCAGCAGTTGGCCCGGGACTCAAGAGACCCAGTACTTC. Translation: CASSWPGTQETQYF.

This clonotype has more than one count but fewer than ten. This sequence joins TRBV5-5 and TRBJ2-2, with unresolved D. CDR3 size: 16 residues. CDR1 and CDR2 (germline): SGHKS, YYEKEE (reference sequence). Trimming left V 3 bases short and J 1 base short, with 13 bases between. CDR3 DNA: TGTGCCAGCAGCTCCCAGGTAGCCGTGAACACCGGGGAGCTGTTTTTT. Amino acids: CASSSQVAVNTGELFF.